What follows are 15 T cell receptor beta chains derived from one specimen sequenced in a study of blood T cells in healthy people across ages. With a J-beta primer mix and a sample-barcoded 5' primer, a second PCR ran 7 to 11 cycles. TCRdb reprocessed the 5' RACE reads via MiXCR and lists one record per CDR3 protein. The data hold about 670,000 distinct CDR3 sequences, with more than 45% observed a single time. The sequenced material came from blood. The receptor source for this set is a woman of 80 years or more in good health.

This clonotype was seen many times. J is TRBJ2-7 and V is TRBV6-6, with D tentatively TRBD2 (7 bases). The CDR3 length is 16 residues. CDR1 is MNHNY and CDR2 is SVGAGI in the germline V gene (reference sequence). V was shortened by 3 bases and J by 2 bases, with 17 bases between the two germline ends. DNA for the CDR3: TGTGCCAGCAGTTATTCTAGGGGGGGTTCCCCCTACGAGCAGTACTTC. Amino acids: CASSYSRGGSPYEQYF.

This clonotype has ten or more counts. V is TRBV7-8 and J is TRBJ2-5; TRBD1 matches at 7 bases. This CDR3 contains 18 residues. With 6 bases clipped from V and 3 bases from J, the junction kept 19 bases outside the gene matches. The germline V gene encodes CDR1 SGHVS and CDR2 FQNEAQ. The CDR3 DNA is TGTGCCAGCAGTCAATGGCGTCCGGGACAGAAAAAAGAAGAGACCCAGTACTTC. Protein product: CASSQWRPGQKKEETQYF. Supplemented by reference TRBV7-8 and TRBJ2-5, the full variable domain reads GAGVSQSPRYKVAKRGQDVALRCDPISGHVSLFWYQQALGQGPEFLTYFQNEAQLDKSGLPSDRFFAERPEGSVSTLKIQRTQQEDSAVYLCASSQWRPGQKKEETQYFGPGTRLLVL.

The sample holds a few counts of this clonotype. The V gene is TRBV7-2, the J gene TRBJ2-7; no clear D. The CDR3 is 16 residues long. Germline CDR1 SGHTA, CDR2 FQGNSA. V lost 5 bases, J lost 0 bases, and 17 bases lay in between. The CDR3 nucleotides are TGTGCCAGCAGCCTCCTCGCAGGTGGAAGCTCCTACGAGCAGTACTTC. Translating gives CASSLLAGGSSYEQYF.

This clonotype occurred a few times. The V call is TRBV7-9, the J call TRBJ1-2; no clear D. The CDR3 covers 14 residues. The germline V gene encodes CDR1 SEHNR and CDR2 FQNEAQ (reference sequence). V was pared by 1 base and J by 7 bases, with 13 bases between. The chain's CDR3 is CASSLVSKAPGYTF. CDR3 nucleotide sequence: TGTGCCAGCAGCTTAGTCTCTAAGGCCCCTGGCTACACCTTC.

V and J are TRBV7-3 and TRBJ2-1; D is unresolved. V was pared by 5 bases and J by 7 bases, with 18 bases between. CDR3 length: 15 residues. Germline V gives CDR1 SGHTA, CDR2 FQGTGA. The CDR3 sequence is CASSPNRATQNEQFF. For the CDR3, the DNA is TGTGCCAGCAGCCCGAATCGGGCAACTCAGAATGAGCAGTTCTTC.

This clonotype has more than one count but fewer than ten. The chain combines TRBV12-3 or TRBV12-4 with TRBJ2-5, with D unclear. CDR3 length: 12 amino acids. Deletions cut 8 bases from V and 0 bases from J, with 7 bases between. CDR3 in amino acids: CASGSYQETQYF. The CDR3 region has the DNA TGTGCCAGCGGATCGTACCAAGAGACCCAGTACTTC.

The chain combines TRBV14 with TRBJ2-3, with D tentatively TRBD1 or TRBD2 (6 bases each). This CDR3 comprises 18 residues. V lost 4 bases, J lost 0 bases, and 20 bases lay in between. Germline loops: CDR1 SGHDN, CDR2 FVKESK. CDR3 in amino acids: CASSRSLMGGTSTDTQYF. The CDR3 bases are TGTGCCAGCAGCCGATCCCTCATGGGCGGGACAAGCACAGATACGCAGTATTTT.

Comment on this clonotype: An end of the junction differs from the germline gene, which may be a read error. The genes are TRBV10-3 and TRBJ2-3, with TRBD2 as a possible D gene (5 bases). The V gene's germline CDR1 is ENHRY and CDR2 SYGVKD. The CDR3 totals 11 residues. The chain's CDR3 is CASSESGTQYF. CDR3 nucleotides: TGTGCCAGCAGTGAGTCGGGGACGCAGTATTTT.

This clonotype was seen more than once but under ten times. This sequence joins TRBV7-8 and TRBJ1-6; no firm D call. Deletions cut 3 bases from V and 8 bases from J, with 20 bases between. Germline assignment: CDR1 SGHVS and CDR2 FQNEAQ. The CDR3 runs 17 residues. The CDR3 region is CASSFPIIRMGDSPLHF. In DNA form, the CDR3 reads TGTGCCAGCAGCTTTCCCATTATCAGGATGGGAGATTCACCCCTCCACTTT.

In this sample, this clonotype turned up a few times. The chain employs TRBV7-8 and TRBJ2-5; either TRBD1 or TRBD2 may supply D (5 bases each). The CDR3 sequence is 15 residues long. Trimming took 5 bases from V and 2 from J, leaving 15 bases between them. The V gene's germline CDR1 is SGHVS and CDR2 FQNEAQ. CDR3 region: CASSPKGPSQETQYF. The CDR3 region has the DNA TGTGCCAGCAGCCCCAAGGGACCATCACAAGAGACCCAGTACTTC.

The chain carries TRBV7-9 and TRBJ2-3; D remains ambiguous. Germline assignment: CDR1 SEHNR and CDR2 FQNEAQ (reference sequence). The CDR3 contains 12 residues. Deletions cut 4 bases from V and 8 bases from J, with 10 bases between. The CDR3 reads CASSSEPCTQYF. CDR3 nucleotide sequence: TGTGCCAGCAGCTCTGAACCGTGTACGCAGTATTTT.

This chain joins TRBV9 and TRBJ2-3; no clear D. This CDR3 is 14 amino acids long. Germline CDR1 reads SGDLS; CDR2 reads YYNGEE. Trimming removed 4 bases from V and 0 bases from J, with 9 bases in between. The CDR3 is CASSSQTSTDTQYF. The CDR3 bases are TGTGCCAGCAGCTCGCAGACTAGCACAGATACGCAGTATTTT.

There are many counts of this clonotype. The CDR3 is CASSFPNRAPTGYTF. In DNA, the CDR3 is TGTGCCAGCAGTTTTCCGAACAGGGCTCCGACTGGCTACACCTTC. The gene calls are TRBV28 and TRBJ1-2, with D possibly TRBD1 on 6 matching bases. The V and J ends lost 3 bases and 7 bases respectively, with 18 bases between them. CDR1 is MDHEN, CDR2 SYDVKM, per germline. This CDR3 has 15 residues.

On this clonotype: This clone may be a read error of a much larger clone one base away. The J gene is TRBJ2-5, the V gene TRBV11-3; 7 bases agree with TRBD2. CDR3 size: 13 residues. Germline values: CDR1 SGHNT, CDR2 YENEEA. Trimming removed 5 bases from V and 11 bases from J; junction bases left unmatched: 11. The CDR3 region has the DNA TGTGCCAGCAGCACCGTGACTAGCCATGAGCAGTACTTC. It yields the protein CASSTVTSHEQYF.

The V call is TRBV2, the J call TRBJ2-7, with TRBD1 matching over 7 bases. CDR1 and CDR2 from the germline V gene are SNHLY and FYNNEI. The length of the CDR3 is 14 residues. After removal of 7 bases from V and 6 bases from J, the junction contained 12 bases not matched to a gene. The chain's CDR3 is CASTRGTGASEQYF. The CDR3 DNA sequence: TGTGCCAGCACTAGGGGAACAGGGGCCTCCGAGCAGTACTTC. Using reference TRBV2 and TRBJ2-7 for the parts outside the CDR3, the full variable domain is EPEVTQTPSHQVTQMGQEVILRCVPISNHLYFYWYRQILGQKVEFLVSFYNNEISEKSEIFDDQFSVERPDGSNFTLKIRSTKLEDSAMYFCASTRGTGASEQYFGPGTRLTVT.